This is a list of T cell receptor beta chains from one sample in a study of T cell responses to AZD1222 COVID-19 vaccine. Only in-frame clones appear in the TCRdb table, and some are missing; sequencing was by immunoSEQ multiplex PCR. The sample lists 150,000 or so clones, around 93% seen once, with roughly 3.6% in the top ten. Sequencing was performed on peripheral blood, taken 28 days after the second AZD1222 dose. The receptors stem from an adult who received the AZD1222 COVID-19 vaccine. Both conserved end residues are part of each CDR3. D genes are given only for firm matches. A clone size is listed for some rows: how often the clone was seen (once, few, many), or a class if it is expanded.

d_gene,v_gene,abundance,j_gene,CDR3nt,CDR3aa
.,TRBV21-1,.,TRBJ1-2,TGTGCCAGCAGCAAGGCCGAGGACTTGACGAGTGTATATGGCTACACCTTC,CASSKAEDLTSVYGYTF
.,TRBV18,.,TRBJ2-1,TGTGCCAGCTCACCACCGAAGGCGGCGGCCTACAATGAGCAGTTCTTC,CASSPPKAAAYNEQFF
.,TRBV7-9,.,TRBJ2-1,TGTGCCAGCAGCTTAGAGGGTATTAGCTTCTACAATGAGCAGTTCTTC,CASSLEGISFYNEQFF
TRBD1,TRBV27,.,TRBJ2-7,TGTGCCAGCGGGACAGGGGGTGACGAGCAGTACTTC,CASGTGGDEQYF
.,TRBV6-5,.,TRBJ2-3,TGTGCCAGCAGCGCAGGCTCAGATACGCAGTATTTT,CASSAGSDTQYF
.,TRBV3-1/TRBV3-2,.,TRBJ2-7,TGTGCCAGCAGCCTCCCCAGGGGCGAGCAGTACTTC,CASSLPRGEQYF
TRBD2,TRBV7-2,.,TRBJ2-1,TGTGCCAGCAGCTTGGGGGGGCTAGCGGGGCGCCGATACAATGAGCAGTTCTTC,CASSLGGLAGRRYNEQFF
TRBD2,TRBV3-1/TRBV3-2,.,TRBJ2-7,TGTGCCAGCAGCCAAGTTGCGGGAGACAACGAGCAGTACTTC,CASSQVAGDNEQYF
.,TRBV9,.,TRBJ2-2,TGTGCCAGCAGCGTAGGGGGACCCGGGGAGCTGTTTTTT,CASSVGGPGELFF
TRBD1,TRBV30,.,TRBJ1-4,TGTGCCTGGACCGCAGGGGGTAATGAAAAACTGTTTTTT,CAWTAGGNEKLFF
.,TRBV25-1,.,TRBJ2-5,TGTGCCAGCAGTGAACGGACCGTAGAGACCCAGTACTTC,CASSERTVETQYF
.,TRBV5-1,.,TRBJ1-2,TGCGCCAGCAGCCCCTTGACAGGACCGAATGCTAACTATGGCTACACCTTC,CASSPLTGPNANYGYTF
.,TRBV19,.,TRBJ2-5,TGTGCCAGTAAGGGGGGCGCAGGGACGTTCGAGACCCAGTACTTC,CASKGGAGTFETQYF
.,TRBV2,once,TRBJ1-2,TGTGCCAGCAGTGACGGCAGAACCTATGGCTACACCTTC,CASSDGRTYGYTF
.,TRBV5-5,.,TRBJ1-1,TGTGCCAGCAGCCTGGGGGCCATGAACACTGAAGCTTTCTTT,CASSLGAMNTEAFF
.,TRBV5-1,.,TRBJ2-2,TGCGCCAGCAGCTTGCAGGGGAACTTAAACACCGGGGAGCTGTTTTTT,CASSLQGNLNTGELFF
.,TRBV7-2,.,TRBJ2-3,TGTGCCAGCAGCTTGGGAGCGGCGGGGGCCGGTACAGATACGCAGTATTTT,CASSLGAAGAGTDTQYF
TRBD2,TRBV4-1,.,TRBJ2-5,TGCGCCAGCAGCCCTATAGCGGGAGGCCAAGAGACCCAGTACTTC,CASSPIAGGQETQYF
.,TRBV18,.,TRBJ2-5,TGTGCCAGCTCACCAGGCGGGGAGACCCAGTACTTC,CASSPGGETQYF
TRBD1,TRBV4-1,.,TRBJ1-5,TGCGCCAGCAGCCAGGACAGGGGTCAGCCCCAGCATTTT,CASSQDRGQPQHF
.,TRBV5-1,.,TRBJ2-1,TGCGCCAGCAGCTTGGATGGTAGCGGAAGGTACAATGAGCAGTTCTTC,CASSLDGSGRYNEQFF
TRBD2,TRBV7-3,.,TRBJ2-3,TGTGCCAGCAGTTACGGACTAGCGGGAGATACGCAGTATTTT,CASSYGLAGDTQYF
TRBD1,TRBV2,.,TRBJ2-4,TGTGCCAGCAGTGAGAGGTCGGGACAGGTCGGCATTCAGTACTTC,CASSERSGQVGIQYF
TRBD1,TRBV2,.,TRBJ2-7,TGTGCCAGTCGGGACAGCCCCTACGAGCAGTACTTC,CASRDSPYEQYF
.,TRBV4-2,.,TRBJ1-6,TGTGCCAGCAGCCAAGATTTGAGAGGGCAGTATAATTCACCCCTCCACTTT,CASSQDLRGQYNSPLHF
.,TRBV3-1/TRBV3-2,.,TRBJ2-7,TGTGCCAGCAGCCAAGAAAACAGTCTGAGGGAGCAGTACTTC,CASSQENSLREQYF
.,TRBV28,.,TRBJ2-7,TGTGCCAGCAGCCACTACGAGCAGTACTTC,CASSHYEQYF
TRBD1,TRBV11-2,.,TRBJ1-1,TGTGCCAGCAGCTGGACAGGGGAAGGGCGGACTGAAGCTTTCTTT,CASSWTGEGRTEAFF
.,TRBV7-9,.,TRBJ1-6,TGTGCCAGCAGAAGGGGGGTCGGCTCACCCCTCCACTTT,CASRRGVGSPLHF
TRBD1,TRBV27,.,TRBJ1-1,TGTGCCAGCAGTCCACAGGGGAACTCTGAAGCTTTCTTT,CASSPQGNSEAFF
.,TRBV7-9,once,TRBJ1-4,TGTGCCAGCCGAGGGCTCACTAATGAAAAACTGTTTTTT,CASRGLTNEKLFF
.,TRBV6-4,.,TRBJ2-1,TGTGCCAGCAGTGACAAAGGGTATGATGAGCAGTTCTTC,CASSDKGYDEQFF
.,TRBV11-2,.,TRBJ1-1,TGTGCCAGCAGCTCGCGCGGCGGAGGTGAAGCTTTCTTT,CASSSRGGGEAFF
.,TRBV11-2,.,TRBJ2-1,TGTGCCAGCAGCTTAGGCACAGTGCAGAGCTCCTACAATGAGCAGTTCTTC,CASSLGTVQSSYNEQFF
.,TRBV6-6,.,TRBJ1-2,TGTGCCAGCAGTCCTTGGCCGGGCGGGGGCCCCAACGGCTACACCTTC,CASSPWPGGGPNGYTF
TRBD1,TRBV2,.,TRBJ1-2,TGTGCCAGCAGAAGCCCTTTAGGGAGGGACAGGGTCTATGGCTACACCTTC,CASRSPLGRDRVYGYTF
.,TRBV7-3,few,TRBJ2-1,TGTGCCAGCAGCTTAATAGGTGGAGGCTCGGTCTTC,CASSLIGGGSVF
TRBD2,TRBV28,.,TRBJ2-1,TGTGCCAGCAGTCTCACTAGCGACTCCTACAATGAGCAGTTCTTC,CASSLTSDSYNEQFF
.,TRBV6-4,once,TRBJ2-1,TGTGCCAGCAGTGGGGACTCCTACAATGAGCAGTTCTTC,CASSGDSYNEQFF
.,TRBV20-1,.,TRBJ2-1,TGCAGTGCTAGAGAGAGGCGGGAGCAGTTCTTC,CSARERREQFF
TRBD2,TRBV10-3,.,TRBJ2-7,TGTGCCATCAGTAGTGGGGAGGGCGGGAGATTCAGCTCCTACGAGCAGTACTTC,CAISSGEGGRFSSYEQYF
.,TRBV28,.,TRBJ1-2,TGTGCCAGCAGTTTTATAGCCGGGGGTAAGGGCTACACCTTC,CASSFIAGGKGYTF
TRBD2,TRBV7-9,.,TRBJ2-1,TGTGCCAGCAGCCGGAGACTAGCGGGCATATACAATGAGCAGTTCTTC,CASSRRLAGIYNEQFF
TRBD1,TRBV2,.,TRBJ1-5,TGTGCCAGCAGTGGCCACAGGGGGAATCAGCCCCAGCATTTT,CASSGHRGNQPQHF
.,TRBV11-2,.,TRBJ1-2,TGTGCCAGCAGCGCCTCAGGGCCCACGCCCTATGGCTACACCTTC,CASSASGPTPYGYTF
.,TRBV6-1,.,TRBJ1-5,TGTGCCAGCAGTGAAGGGACAGTCTATAGCAATCAGCCCCAGCATTTT,CASSEGTVYSNQPQHF
.,TRBV6-5,.,TRBJ1-1,TGTGCCAGCAGAACATGGACTGAAGCTTTCTTT,CASRTWTEAFF
TRBD1,TRBV11-1,once,TRBJ2-7,TGTGCCAGCAGCTTAGAGGACAGGGGCTACGAGCAGTACTTC,CASSLEDRGYEQYF
TRBD2,TRBV3-1/TRBV3-2,.,TRBJ2-7,TGTGCCAGCAGCCCGGGACTAGCGGGGAGCTACGAGCAGTACTTC,CASSPGLAGSYEQYF
TRBD2,TRBV6-4,.,TRBJ2-1,TGTGCCAGCAGTGACAGAGGACTAGCCTCTTACGATGAGCAGTTCTTC,CASSDRGLASYDEQFF